Listed here are 2 T cell receptor beta chains from one sample, sequenced in a study of T cell responses to AZD1222 COVID-19 vaccine. TCRdb's copy holds only in-frame clones and misses some; the assay was immunoSEQ multiplex PCR. The data show roughly 150,000 clones, under 95% seen once. Specimen: peripheral blood, collected 28 days after the second AZD1222 dose. All receptors come from an adult who received the AZD1222 COVID-19 vaccine.

The chain links TRBV7-9 to TRBJ2-4; 8 positions agree with TRBD2. Germline CDR1 is SEHNR and CDR2 is FQNEAQ (reference sequence). V shed 3 bases and J 8 bases; nucleotides not matched to a gene: 9. The CDR3 runs to 15 residues. CDR3 sequence reads: CASSFTSGRGDIQYF. The CDR3 DNA sequence: TGTGCCAGCAGCTTTACTAGCGGTCGGGGGGACATTCAGTACTTC.

A single count supports this clone. This rearrangement joins TRBV7-7 to TRBJ2-1; 11 bases agree with TRBD2. Germline CDR1 SSHAT, CDR2 FNYEAQ (reference sequence). With V trimmed by 2 bases and J by 8 bases, 5 bases remained unmatched. The CDR3 is 15 amino acids. In DNA form, the CDR3 reads TGTGCCAGCAGCTTATCTAGCGGGGGGTGGGATGAGCAGTTCTTC. Translation gives CASSLSSGGWDEQFF.